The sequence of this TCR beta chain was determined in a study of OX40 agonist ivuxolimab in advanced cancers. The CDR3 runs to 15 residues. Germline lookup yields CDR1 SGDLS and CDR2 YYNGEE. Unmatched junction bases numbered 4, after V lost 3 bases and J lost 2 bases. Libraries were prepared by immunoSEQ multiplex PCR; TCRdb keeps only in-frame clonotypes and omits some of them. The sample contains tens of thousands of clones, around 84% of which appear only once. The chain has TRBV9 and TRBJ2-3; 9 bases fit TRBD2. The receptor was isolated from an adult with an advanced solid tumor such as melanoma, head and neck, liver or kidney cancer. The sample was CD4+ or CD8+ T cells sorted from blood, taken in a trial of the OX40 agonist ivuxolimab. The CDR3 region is CASSAVAGATDTQYF. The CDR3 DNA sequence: TGTGCCAGCAGCGCCGTAGCGGGAGCCACAGATACGCAGTATTTT.